The clone carrying this TCR beta chain has just a few counts. Its antigen is still unknown. Reverse transcribing all isolated RNA meant expressed TCRB transcripts were sequenced. Measured with immunoSEQ multiplex PCR; TCRdb has only the in-frame clones, and not every one. The sample lists tens of thousands of clones, roughly 52% occurring once. The trim removed 3 bases at V and 5 bases at J, leaving 7 bases unmatched. The CDR3 is 15 amino acids. CDR1 and CDR2 from the germline V gene are SEHNR and FQNEAQ (reference sequence). Cells sorted by CD45RO/CCR7/CD25/CD127/CD95/CD27 comprised CD4+ naive, central memory, regulatory and stem cell-like memory cells. This record belongs to a study of beta chain features in type 1 diabetes. Findings and limits, study-wide: Any role of HLA type in TCRB rearrangement remained unresolved here. Shorter TCRB CDR3s, moderately but significantly so, were found in Type 1 diabetes patients in all four CD4+ subsets. Among patients, naive, central memory and Treg TCRB repertoires appeared more similar than among healthy donors. The study found fewer insertions and more deletions at VDJ junctions in type 1 diabetes patients.

This chain links TRBV7-9 with TRBJ1-5, with 7 bases that match TRBD1. The clonotype was recovered from a woman between 35 and 50 years old with type 1 diabetes. Sequencing used Tregs from blood. CDR3 in amino acids: CASSLTGQVDQPQHF. CDR3 coding DNA: TGTGCCAGCAGCTTGACAGGACAGGTTGATCAGCCCCAGCATTTT.